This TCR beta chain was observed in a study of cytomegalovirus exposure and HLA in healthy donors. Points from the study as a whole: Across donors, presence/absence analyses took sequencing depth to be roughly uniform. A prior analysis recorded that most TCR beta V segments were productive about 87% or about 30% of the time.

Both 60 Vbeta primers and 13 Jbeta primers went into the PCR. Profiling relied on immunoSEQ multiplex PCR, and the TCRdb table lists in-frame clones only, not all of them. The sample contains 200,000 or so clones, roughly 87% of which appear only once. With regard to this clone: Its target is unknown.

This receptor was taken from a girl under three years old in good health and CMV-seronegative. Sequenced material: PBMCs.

The CDR3 reads CATDRTGSGQPQHF. DNA of the CDR3: TGTGCCACCGATAGGACAGGGTCGGGGCAGCCCCAGCATTTT. V is TRBV6-1 and J is TRBJ1-5; 8 bases line up with TRBD1. Germline V gene data show CDR1 as MNHNS and CDR2 as SASEGT. V shed 10 bases and J 7 bases; nucleotides not matched to a gene: 12. The CDR3 extends over 14 amino acids.